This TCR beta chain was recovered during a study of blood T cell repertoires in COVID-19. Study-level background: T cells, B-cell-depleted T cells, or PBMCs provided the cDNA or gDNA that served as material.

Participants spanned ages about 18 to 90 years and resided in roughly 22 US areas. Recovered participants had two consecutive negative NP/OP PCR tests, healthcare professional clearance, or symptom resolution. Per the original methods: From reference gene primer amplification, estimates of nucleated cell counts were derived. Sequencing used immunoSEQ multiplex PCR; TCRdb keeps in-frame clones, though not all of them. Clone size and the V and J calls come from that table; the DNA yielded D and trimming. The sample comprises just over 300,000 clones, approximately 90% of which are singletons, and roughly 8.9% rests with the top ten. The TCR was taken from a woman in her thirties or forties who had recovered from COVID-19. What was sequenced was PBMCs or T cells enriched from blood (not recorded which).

CDR3 coding DNA: TGCAGCGTCTCCCGGGGGGTTGGGGAAAAACTGTTTTTT. Encoded protein: CSVSRGVGEKLFF. The gene calls are TRBV29-1 and TRBJ1-4; tentative D call: TRBD1 (5 bases). The CDR3 has 13 residues. Trimming removed 6 bases at V and 8 bases at J, with 16 bases between. Germline CDR1 SQVTM, CDR2 ANQGSEA. Filled out from reference TRBV29-1 and TRBJ1-4, the complete variable domain reads SAVISQKPSRDICQRGTSLTIQCQVDSQVTMMFWYRQQPGQSLTLIATANQGSEATYESGFVIDKFPISRPNLTFSTLTVSNMSPEDSSIYLCSVSRGVGEKLFFGSGTQLSVL.